The TCR beta chain under discussion was sequenced for a study of blood T cell repertoires in COVID-19. Study information: Whether acute or convalescent, the COVID-19 samples came from the United States, Italy and Spain.

Recruited during active infection, patients (from Seattle) were subsequently followed longitudinally. In the authors' methods: Amplification of reference gene primers provided the estimated nucleated cell counts. Measured with immunoSEQ multiplex PCR; TCRdb has only the in-frame clones, and not every one. That table gives V, J and clone size, and the DNA gave D and trimming. The table includes roughly 210,000 clones, approximately 80% detected once. Germline V lookup: CDR1 SGHDT, CDR2 YYEEEE. The CDR3 length is 14 residues. The V end lost 0 bases, the J end lost 4 bases, and 10 bases lay between the germline ends.

Sample: peripheral blood. The TCR comes from a woman of 80 years or more with COVID-19, enrolled during active disease. The chain is built from TRBV5-6 and TRBJ1-2; D is possibly TRBD1 (6 bases). The CDR3 DNA sequence: TGTGCCAGCAGCTTGGCCGGACAGAGCTATGGCTACACCTTC. Translation gives CASSLAGQSYGYTF.